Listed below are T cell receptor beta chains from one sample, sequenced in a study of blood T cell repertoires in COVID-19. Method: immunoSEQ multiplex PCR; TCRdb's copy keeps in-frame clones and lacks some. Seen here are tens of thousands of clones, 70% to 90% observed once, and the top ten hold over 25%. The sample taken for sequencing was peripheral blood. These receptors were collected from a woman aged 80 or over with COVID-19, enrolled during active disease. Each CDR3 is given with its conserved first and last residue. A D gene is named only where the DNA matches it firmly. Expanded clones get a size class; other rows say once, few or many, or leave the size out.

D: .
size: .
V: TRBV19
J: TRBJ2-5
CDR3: CASSATGQETQYF
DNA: TGTGCCAGTTCTGCGACAGGCCAAGAGACCCAGTACTTC

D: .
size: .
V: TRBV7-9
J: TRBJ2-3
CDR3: CASSSVNTDTQYF
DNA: TGTGCCAGCAGCTCAGTCAACACAGATACGCAGTATTTT

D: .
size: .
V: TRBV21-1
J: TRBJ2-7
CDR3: CASSNLGQGYEQYF
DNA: TGTGCCAGCAGCAACCTGGGACAGGGGTACGAGCAGTACTTC

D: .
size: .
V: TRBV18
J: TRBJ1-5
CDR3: CASSPQINNQPQHF
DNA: TGTGCCAGCTCACCGCAGATAAACAATCAGCCCCAGCATTTT

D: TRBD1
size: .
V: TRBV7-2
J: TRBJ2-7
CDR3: CASRPPGQGRGEQYF
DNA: TGTGCCAGCAGGCCCCCGGGACAGGGGAGGGGCGAGCAGTACTTC

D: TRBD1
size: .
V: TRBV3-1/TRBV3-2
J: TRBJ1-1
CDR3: CASSPYQGGTEAFF
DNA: TGTGCCAGCAGCCCGTATCAGGGGGGCACTGAAGCTTTCTTT

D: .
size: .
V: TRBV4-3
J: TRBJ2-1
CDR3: CASSQDLVRGAWGNEQFF
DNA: TGCGCCAGCAGCCAAGATCTAGTCCGGGGGGCGTGGGGCAATGAGCAGTTCTTC

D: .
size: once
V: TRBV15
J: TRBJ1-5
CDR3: CATSTQAGQPQHF
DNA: TGTGCCACCAGCACACAAGCAGGTCAGCCCCAGCATTTT

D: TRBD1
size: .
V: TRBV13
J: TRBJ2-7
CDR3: CASSSATGGRLYEQYF
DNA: TGTGCCAGCAGCTCGGCAACAGGGGGCAGGTTATACGAGCAGTACTTC

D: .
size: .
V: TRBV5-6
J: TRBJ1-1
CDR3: CASSLGLGNTEAFF
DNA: TGTGCCAGCAGCTTGGGACTGGGGAACACTGAAGCTTTCTTT

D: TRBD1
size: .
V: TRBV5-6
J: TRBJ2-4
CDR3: CASRLGQIDKNIQYF
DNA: TGTGCCAGCAGATTGGGACAGATTGACAAAAACATTCAGTACTTC

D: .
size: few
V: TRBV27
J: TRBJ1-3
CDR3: CASSLHLFRDTTLGTIYF
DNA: TGTGCCAGCAGTTTACATTTGTTCCGGGACACCACACTTGGCACCATATATTTT

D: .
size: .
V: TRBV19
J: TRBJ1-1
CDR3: CASLDRPSLNTEAFF
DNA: TGTGCCAGTCTCGACAGGCCCTCCTTGAACACTGAAGCTTTCTTT

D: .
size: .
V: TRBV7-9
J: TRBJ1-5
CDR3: CASSLARENPQHF
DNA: TGTGCCAGCAGCTTAGCGAGGGAGAACCCCCAGCATTTT

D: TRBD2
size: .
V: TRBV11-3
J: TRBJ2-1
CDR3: CASSLVAGGPGYNEQFF
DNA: TGTGCCAGCAGCTTAGTGGCGGGAGGGCCGGGATACAATGAGCAGTTCTTC

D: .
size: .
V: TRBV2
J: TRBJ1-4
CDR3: CASSWAKGVKLFF
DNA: TGTGCCAGCAGTTGGGCAAAGGGGGTAAAACTGTTTTTT

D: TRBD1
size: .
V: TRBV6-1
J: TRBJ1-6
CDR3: CASSEKPGGISPLHF
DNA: TGTGCCAGCAGTGAAAAGCCAGGGGGAATTTCACCCCTCCACTTT

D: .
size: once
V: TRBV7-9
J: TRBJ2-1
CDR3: CASTRDTINEQFF
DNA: TGTGCCAGTACCCGGGACACGATCAATGAGCAGTTCTTC

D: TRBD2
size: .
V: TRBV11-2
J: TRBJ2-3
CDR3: CASSPRTSGGFTDTQYF
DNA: TGTGCCAGCAGCCCAAGGACTAGCGGGGGGTTCACAGATACGCAGTATTTT

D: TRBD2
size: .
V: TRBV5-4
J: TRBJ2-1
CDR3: CASSPGGASGRSYNEQFF
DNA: TGTGCCAGCAGCCCTGGGGGGGCTAGCGGGAGATCCTACAATGAGCAGTTCTTC

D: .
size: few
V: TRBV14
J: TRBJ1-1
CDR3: CASSQDRNTEAFF
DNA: TGTGCCAGCAGCCAAGATCGGAACACTGAAGCTTTCTTT

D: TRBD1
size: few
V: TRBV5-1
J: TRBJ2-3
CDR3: CASSGTGTTDTQYF
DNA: TGCGCCAGCAGCGGGACAGGGACAACAGATACGCAGTATTTT

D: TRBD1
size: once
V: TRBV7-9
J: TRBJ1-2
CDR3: CASRIGTGAYYGYTF
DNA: TGTGCCAGCAGAATAGGGACAGGGGCCTACTATGGCTACACCTTC

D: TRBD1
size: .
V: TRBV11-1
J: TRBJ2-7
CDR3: CASSLDRGSREQYF
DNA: TGTGCCAGCAGCTTAGACAGGGGGTCCAGGGAGCAGTACTTC

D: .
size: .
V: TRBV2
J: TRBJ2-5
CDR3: CASQRDTIRETQYF
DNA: TGTGCCAGCCAGAGGGACACTATCCGGGAGACCCAGTACTTC

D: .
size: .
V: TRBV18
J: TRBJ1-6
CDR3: CASSPRLGGGSNSPLHF
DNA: TGTGCCAGCTCACCCCGCCTCGGGGGAGGGAGTAATTCACCCCTCCACTTT

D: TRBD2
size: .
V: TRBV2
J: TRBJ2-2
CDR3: CARGSSGGTNTGELFF
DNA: TGTGCCAGGGGCAGTAGCGGGGGAACGAACACCGGGGAGCTGTTTTTT

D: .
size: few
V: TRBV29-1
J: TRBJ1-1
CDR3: CSVESGSTEAFF
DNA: TGCAGCGTTGAGTCGGGAAGCACTGAAGCTTTCTTT

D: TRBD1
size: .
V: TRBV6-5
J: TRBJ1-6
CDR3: CASTLDRVNSPLHF
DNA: TGTGCCAGCACCCTCGACAGGGTTAATTCACCCCTCCACTTT

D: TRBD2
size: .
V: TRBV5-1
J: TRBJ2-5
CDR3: CASSLPSGRFETQYF
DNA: TGCGCCAGCAGCTTGCCTAGCGGGAGGTTTGAGACCCAGTACTTC

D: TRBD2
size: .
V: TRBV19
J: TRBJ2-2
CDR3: CASTQLAGSTGELFF
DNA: TGTGCCAGTACCCAACTAGCGGGGAGCACCGGGGAGCTGTTTTTT

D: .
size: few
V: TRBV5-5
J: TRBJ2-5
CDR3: CASSLASGASWSAQYF
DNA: TGTGCCAGCAGCTTGGCCTCAGGGGCGTCTTGGTCAGCCCAGTACTTC

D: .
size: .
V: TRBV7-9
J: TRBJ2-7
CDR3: CASSPLTLKSFYEQYF
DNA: TGTGCCAGCAGCCCATTAACGCTCAAGAGTTTCTACGAGCAGTACTTC

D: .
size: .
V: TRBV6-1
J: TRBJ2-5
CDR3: CASSEGWGAETQYF
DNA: TGTGCCAGCAGTGAAGGTTGGGGCGCGGAGACCCAGTACTTC

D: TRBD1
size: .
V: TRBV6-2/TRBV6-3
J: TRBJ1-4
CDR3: CASSYSWDRLNEKLFF
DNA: TGTGCCAGCAGTTACTCGTGGGACAGGCTTAATGAAAAACTGTTTTTT

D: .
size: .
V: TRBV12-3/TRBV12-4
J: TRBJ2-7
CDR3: CASSLQGSYEQYF
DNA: TGTGCCAGCAGTTTGCAGGGTTCCTACGAGCAGTACTTC

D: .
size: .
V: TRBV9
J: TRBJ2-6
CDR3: CASSTSGANVLTF
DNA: TGTGCCAGCAGCACATCTGGGGCCAACGTCCTGACTTTC

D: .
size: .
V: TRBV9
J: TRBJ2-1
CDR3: CASSVGGETYNEQFF
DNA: TGTGCCAGCAGCGTCGGAGGGGAGACTTACAATGAGCAGTTCTTC

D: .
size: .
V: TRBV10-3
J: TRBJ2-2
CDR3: CAITPAVDTGELFF
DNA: TGTGCCATCACCCCGGCGGTAGACACCGGGGAGCTGTTTTTT

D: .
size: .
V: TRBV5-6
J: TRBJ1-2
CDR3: CASSAPRGGYTF
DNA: TGTGCCAGCAGCGCGCCTCGGGGTGGCTACACCTTC

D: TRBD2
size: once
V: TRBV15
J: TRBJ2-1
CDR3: CATSRGLAGLSSYNEQFF
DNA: TGTGCCACCAGCAGAGGACTAGCGGGATTGAGCTCCTACAATGAGCAGTTCTTC

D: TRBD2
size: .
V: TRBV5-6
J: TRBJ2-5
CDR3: CASSLDGRGQTQYF
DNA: TGTGCCAGCAGCTTGGACGGGAGGGGACAGACCCAGTACTTC

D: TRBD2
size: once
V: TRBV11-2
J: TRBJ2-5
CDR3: CASSSGLAGGLQETQYF
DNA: TGTGCCAGCAGCTCGGGACTAGCGGGAGGGCTGCAAGAGACCCAGTACTTC

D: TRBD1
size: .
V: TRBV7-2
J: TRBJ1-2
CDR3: CASSLGQGYGYTF
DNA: TGTGCCAGCAGCCTGGGACAGGGGTATGGCTACACCTTC

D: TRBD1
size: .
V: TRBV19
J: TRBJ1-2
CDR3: CASSMPAGGAPNYGYTF
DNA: TGTGCCAGTAGTATGCCCGCAGGGGGCGCGCCCAACTATGGCTACACCTTC

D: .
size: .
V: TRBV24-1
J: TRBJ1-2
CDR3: CATEGSSGVGYGYTF
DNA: TGTGCCACCGAAGGTTCCAGCGGGGTAGGCTATGGCTACACCTTC

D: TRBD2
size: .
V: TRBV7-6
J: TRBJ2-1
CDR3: CASSLTGGYNEQFF
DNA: TGTGCCAGCAGCTTAACGGGAGGGTACAATGAGCAGTTCTTC

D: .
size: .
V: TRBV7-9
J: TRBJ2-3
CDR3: CASSLRGRGPLGDTQYF
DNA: TGTGCCAGCAGCTTAAGGGGAAGGGGCCCGCTGGGAGATACGCAGTATTTT

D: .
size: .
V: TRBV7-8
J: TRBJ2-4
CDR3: CASSLESYAKNIQYF
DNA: TGTGCCAGCAGCTTAGAGAGTTACGCCAAAAACATTCAGTACTTC

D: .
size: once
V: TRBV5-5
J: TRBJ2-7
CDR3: CASSLAATTGAYEQYF
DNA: TGTGCCAGCAGCTTGGCGGCAACAACCGGAGCCTACGAGCAGTACTTC

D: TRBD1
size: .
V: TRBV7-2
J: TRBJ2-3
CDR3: CASSPRDRGPPTTDTQYF
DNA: TGTGCCAGCAGCCCCCGGGACAGGGGCCCCCCTACCACAGATACGCAGTATTTT

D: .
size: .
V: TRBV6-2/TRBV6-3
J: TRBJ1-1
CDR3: CASSYGRGTEAFF
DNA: TGTGCCAGCAGTTACGGGAGGGGGACTGAAGCTTTCTTT

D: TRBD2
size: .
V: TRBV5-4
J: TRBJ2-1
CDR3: CASSLYKRGGPDEQFF
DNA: TGTGCCAGCAGCTTGTATAAGCGGGGGGGCCCGGATGAGCAGTTCTTC